The 6 T cell receptor beta chains presented below share a single source sample, sequenced in a study of T cells in Graves' hyperthyroidism and ophthalmopathy. Amplified TCR beta CDR3 regions came from RNA transcripts. The HTBI primer set served for first-round RT-PCR of the TCR CDR3. From the multiplex PCR reads, TCRdb called clonotypes with MiXCR, one entry per CDR3 protein. This table has over 700,000 distinct CDR3 sequences, 35% appearing once. Source material: blood. The source of these receptors is a woman in her forties with Graves' hyperthyroidism.

This clonotype was counted only a few times. Its ends do not fully match the called genes, so a read error is possible. This sequence joins TRBV10-3 and TRBJ2-7; no clear D gene. This CDR3 has 13 residues. The germline CDR1 and CDR2 sequences are ENHRY and SYGVKD. The CDR3 nucleotides read TGTGCCAGCAGTGCATACGTCCCCTACGAGCAGTACTTC. This sequence encodes CASSAYVPYEQYF.

This clonotype was seen only a few times. The chain couples TRBV20-1 to TRBJ2-2, with D maybe TRBD2 (6 bases). This CDR3 contains 12 residues. Trimming cost V 3 bases and J 7 bases, with 9 bases left between them. The V gene's germline CDR1 is DFQATT and CDR2 SNEGSKA (reference sequence). CDR3 sequence reads: CSARGEDGELFF. For the CDR3, the DNA is TGCAGTGCTAGGGGGGAGGACGGGGAGCTGTTTTTT.

The CDR3 coding sequence is TGCAGTGCGGTGAATCCCAGGGGGCGGACCTCTGAAGCTTTCTTT. It is translated as CSAVNPRGRTSEAFF. J is TRBJ1-1 and V is TRBV20-1, with 8 bases matching TRBD1. Germline V gene sequence: CDR1 DFQATT, CDR2 SNEGSKA (reference sequence). J lost 6 bases, V lost 6 bases, and 15 bases had no gene match. The CDR3 totals 15 residues.

J is TRBJ1-3 and V is TRBV6-5; 7 bases are a match to TRBD1. Germline V gene sequence: CDR1 MNHEY, CDR2 SVGAGI. V dropped 6 bases and J dropped 4; count of bases not matched to a gene: 6. The CDR3 consists of 14 residues. This chain's CDR3 is CASRSTGIGNTIYF. As DNA, the CDR3 is TGTGCCAGCAGATCGACAGGGATCGGAAACACCATATATTTT.

This clonotype was counted between two and nine times. The chain has TRBV11-2 and TRBJ2-7; weak D call: TRBD2 (6 bases). V was shortened by 0 bases and J by 0 bases, with 12 bases between the two germline ends. CDR1 is SGHAT and CDR2 is FQNNGV in the germline V gene. The CDR3 runs 16 residues. The CDR3 coding sequence is TGTGCCAGCAGCTTAGATTTGGCGGACTACTCCTACGAGCAGTACTTC. Translation: CASSLDLADYSYEQYF.

The chain links TRBV7-2 to TRBJ1-2; a weak D match, TRBD1 (6 bases). Germline V gene data show CDR1 as SGHTA and CDR2 as FQGNSA. Trimming cost V 1 base and J 9 bases, with 12 bases left between them. This CDR3 spans 13 amino acids. The CDR3 is CASSLEGGFSYTF. CDR3 nucleotide sequence: TGTGCCAGCAGCTTAGAGGGGGGATTTAGCTACACCTTC.